The 24 T cell receptor beta chains below come from one sample, sequenced in a study of Graves' ophthalmopathy and Graves' hyperthyroidism. The TCR beta CDR3 regions underwent amplification from RNA transcripts. The authors performed first-round RT-PCR with HTBI primers and then a second-round multiplex PCR. In TCRdb, the multiplex PCR reads were re-called with MiXCR into one record per CDR3 protein. The profile shows 170,000 or so distinct CDR3 sequences, 39% of them singletons. The sequencing sample was made of peripheral blood. The receptors stem from a man between 25 and 39 years old with Graves' ophthalmopathy.

At least ten counts were recorded for this clonotype. CDR3 nucleotide sequence: TGTGCCAGCAGTTACTCGGCAGGGCGGACTGAAGCTTTCTTT. It codes for CASSYSAGRTEAFF. This chain joins TRBV6-5 and TRBJ1-1, with TRBD1 as a possible D gene (5 bases). Germline V gives CDR1 MNHEY, CDR2 SVGAGI. The CDR3 is made up of 14 amino acids. V lost 0 bases and J 5 bases, leaving 10 bases between the germline ends.

This clonotype was detected a few times. The rearrangement joins TRBV28 to TRBJ2-2, with TRBD2 as a possible D gene (6 bases). CDR1 is MDHEN and CDR2 is SYDVKM in the germline V gene. This CDR3 is built from 18 residues. Trimming left V 5 bases short and J 2 bases short, with 21 bases between. The CDR3 nucleotides are TGTGCCAGCAGTCTTCCTTCGGGGTTAGCGGACAACACCGGGGAGCTGTTTTTT. This encodes CASSLPSGLADNTGELFF.

J is TRBJ2-7 and V is TRBV6-2 or TRBV6-3, with TRBD2 matching 13 bases. Trimming took 5 bases from V and 6 from J; bases not matched to a gene: 7. CDR3 length equals 15 residues. Germline assignment: CDR1 MNHEY and CDR2 SVGEGT. This CDR3 is CASSDGLAGVGEQYF. DNA of the CDR3: TGTGCCAGCAGTGACGGACTAGCGGGAGTTGGCGAGCAGTACTTC.

The chain has TRBV5-1 and TRBJ2-5; 9 bases match TRBD1. The CDR3 loop spans 17 amino acids. V lost 4 bases and J lost 7; bases outside the gene matches: 17. CDR1 and CDR2 from the germline V gene are SGHRS and YFSETQ. The DNA for the CDR3 is TGCGCCAGCAGCCACAGCCTCCGGACAGGGGTGTTTGGGACCCAGTACTTC. It translates to CASSHSLRTGVFGTQYF.

The chain uses TRBV12-3 or TRBV12-4 and TRBJ1-3, with a possible D match to TRBD1 (5 bases). The V end was cut by 7 bases, the J end by 7 bases, with 14 bases between. CDR3 length: 13 amino acids. The CDR3 region is CASTWGGRNTIYF. In nucleotides, the CDR3 is TGTGCCAGCACCTGGGGGGGAAGGAACACCATATATTTT.

In this sample, this clonotype turned up many times. V is TRBV24-1 and J is TRBJ1-2; 10 nucleotides agree with TRBD1. Germline CDR1 and CDR2: KGHDR and SFDVKD. With 3 bases clipped from V and 8 bases from J, the junction kept 11 bases outside the gene matches. This CDR3 has 16 amino acids. The CDR3 here is CATSDPSPRDRGGYTF. CDR3 nucleotide sequence: TGTGCCACCAGTGATCCCTCTCCGAGGGACAGGGGAGGCTACACCTTC.

This clonotype was counted at least ten times. A read error may be the cause here, since a much bigger clone is one base away. The DNA for the CDR3 is TGTGCCCGGAGCGCACCCGGGGGGTACTACGAGCAGTACTTC. This gives the protein CARSAPGGYYEQYF. The chain links TRBV30 to TRBJ2-7; 7 nucleotides align to TRBD2. The CDR3 loop spans 14 amino acids. Germline V gene sequence: CDR1 GTSNPN, CDR2 SVGIG (reference sequence).

The rearrangement joins TRBV2 to TRBJ2-7, with no clear D. The germline V gene encodes CDR1 SNHLY and CDR2 FYNNEI. Trimming removed 6 bases at V and 7 bases at J, with 10 bases between. The CDR3 totals 11 residues. CDR3 loop: CASRIHEEQYF. CDR3 DNA: TGTGCCAGCAGGATACACGAGGAGCAGTACTTC.

The sample holds many counts of this clonotype. The chain is built from TRBV6-1 and TRBJ2-7; TRBD1 matches 10 bases. This CDR3 comprises 15 residues. Germline values: CDR1 MNHNS, CDR2 SASEGT. The junction had 5 bases not matched to a gene; V was cut back by 5 bases and J by 1 base. Here the CDR3 DNA reads TGTGCCAGCAGTCCGTGGGACAGGGGATCCTACGAGCAGTACTTC. Residues: CASSPWDRGSYEQYF.

This chain uses TRBV28 with TRBJ1-2, with a tentative D call TRBD1 (6 bases). The germline V gene has CDR1 MDHEN and CDR2 SYDVKM. The V end was cut by 2 bases, the J end by 2 bases, with 15 bases between. This CDR3 region has 16 residues. DNA for the CDR3: TGTGCCAGCAGTTTACCCGACAGGACAGTAAACTATGGCTACACCTTC. This encodes CASSLPDRTVNYGYTF.

The chain couples TRBV24-1 to TRBJ1-2, with TRBD1 as a possible D gene (5 bases). The ends were cut back, 11 bases at V and 0 bases at J, with 18 bases in the middle. Germline CDR1 KGHDR, CDR2 SFDVKD. This CDR3 spans 15 amino acids. CDR3 in amino acids: CASTTTGRANYGYTF. DNA of the CDR3: TGTGCCAGCACCACCACGGGCAGGGCTAACTATGGCTACACCTTC.

The CDR3, as DNA: TGTGCCAGCAGCTGGACTAGCGAAACCTGGGAGCAGTACTTC. The encoded protein is CASSWTSETWEQYF. This chain uses TRBV6-1 with TRBJ2-7; 9 bases are shared with TRBD2. With V trimmed by 6 bases and J by 7 bases, 10 bases remained unmatched. The CDR3 has 14 residues. Germline CDR1 is MNHNS and CDR2 is SASEGT.

This clonotype has a count of ten or more. This chain links TRBV5-1 with TRBJ2-5; perhaps TRBD2 as D (6 bases). Germline V gene lookup returns CDR1 SGHRS and CDR2 YFSETQ. The CDR3 extends over 18 amino acids. V was shortened by 4 bases and J by 0 bases, with 22 bases between the two germline ends. The CDR3 region has the DNA TGCGCCAGCAGCGGGAGGAGGATTAGCGTGGACAACCAAGAGACCCAGTACTTC. It yields the protein CASSGRRISVDNQETQYF. The entire variable domain, with the rest obtained from reference TRBV5-1 and TRBJ2-5, is as follows: KAGVTQTPRYLIKTRGQQVTLSCSPISGHRSVSWYQQTPGQGLQFLFEYFSETQRNKGNFPGRFSGRQFSNSRSEMNVSTLELGDSALYLCASSGRRISVDNQETQYFGPGTRLLVL.

This clonotype was counted many times. This chain links TRBV6-2 or TRBV6-3 with TRBJ2-7; TRBD2 aligns across 12 bases. The germline V gene encodes CDR1 MNHEY and CDR2 SVGEGT. Losses at the gene ends were 4 bases for V and 3 bases for J; bases not matched to a gene: 7. This CDR3 is built from 16 residues. The CDR3 coding sequence is TGTGCCAGCAGTTTCCCTCTGACTAGCGGGAGCTACGAGCAGTACTTC. Protein sequence: CASSFPLTSGSYEQYF.

This chain uses TRBV7-2 with TRBJ2-5, with D possibly called TRBD1 or TRBD2 (5 bases each). CDR1 is SGHTA and CDR2 is FQGNSA in the germline V gene. The CDR3 runs 14 residues. V lost 5 bases, J lost 5 bases, and 15 bases lay in between. The CDR3 coding sequence is TGTGCCAGCAGCCGGGACCCCCCAGGGGAGACCCAGTACTTC. Translated, it gives CASSRDPPGETQYF.

The CDR3 DNA sequence: TGTGCCAGCAGCCGCTATGATGGTGCGGCTGAAGCTTTCTTT. It yields the protein CASSRYDGAAEAFF. The chain employs TRBV7-2 and TRBJ1-1; unclear D gene. The CDR3 is 14 residues long. CDR1 and CDR2 (germline): SGHTA, FQGNSA. The ends were cut back, 5 bases at V and 6 bases at J, with 16 bases in the middle. The whole variable domain, remainder taken from reference TRBV7-2 and TRBJ1-1, is GAGVSQSPSNKVTEKGKDVELRCDPISGHTALYWYRQSLGQGLEFLIYFQGNSAPDKSGLPSDRFSAERTGGSVSTLTIQRTQQEDSAVYLCASSRYDGAAEAFFGQGTRLTVV.

This clonotype was seen repeatedly, ten times or more. This chain joins TRBV30 and TRBJ1-3; tentative D call: TRBD1 (5 bases). Germline V gives CDR1 GTSNPN, CDR2 SVGIG (reference sequence). CDR3 length: 15 residues. Trimming pared 2 bases from V and 0 bases from J, leaving 11 bases between. CDR3 in DNA: TGTGCCTGGAGTCAGGGCAGCCTCTCTGGAAACACCATATATTTT. Translation: CAWSQGSLSGNTIYF.

This clonotype has ten or more counts. This chain connects TRBV6-2 or TRBV6-3 to TRBJ1-1; TRBD1 matches 8 bases. This CDR3 spans 15 amino acids. Germline V gene lookup returns CDR1 MNHEY and CDR2 SVGEGT. V was clipped by 6 bases and J by 5 bases; unmatched bases: 11. The CDR3: CASSPQGQERTEAFF. The CDR3 DNA is TGTGCCAGCAGCCCCCAGGGACAGGAGAGAACTGAAGCTTTCTTT.

This clonotype was observed at least ten times. The genes are TRBV12-3 or TRBV12-4 and TRBJ2-7; D perhaps matches TRBD1 (6 bases). V lost 3 bases, J lost 3 bases, and 15 bases lay in between. CDR3 size: 15 residues. CDR3 nucleotide sequence: TGTGCCAGCAGTTTGGTACAGGGAGAAATCTACGAGCAGTACTTC. This sequence encodes CASSLVQGEIYEQYF.

The chain uses TRBV28 and TRBJ2-7; 7 positions match TRBD2. V dropped 4 bases and J dropped 3; count of bases not matched to a gene: 6. This CDR3 has 14 amino acids. Germline V CDR1 and CDR2: MDHEN, SYDVKM. The CDR3 sequence: CASSSTRTSYEQYF. As DNA, the CDR3 is TGTGCCAGCAGTTCAACCCGGACTAGCTACGAGCAGTACTTC.

This clonotype was observed a single time. The rearrangement links TRBV7-2 to TRBJ2-2; D is undetermined. With 1 base removed from V and 0 bases from J, the gap between germline ends came to 6 bases. Germline loops: CDR1 SGHTA, CDR2 FQGNSA. The CDR3 contains 15 residues. The CDR3 DNA sequence: TGTGCCAGCAGCTTAGGACGGTCGAACACCGGGGAGCTGTTTTTT. It codes for CASSLGRSNTGELFF. Full variable domain (missing parts from reference TRBV7-2 and TRBJ2-2): GAGVSQSPSNKVTEKGKDVELRCDPISGHTALYWYRQSLGQGLEFLIYFQGNSAPDKSGLPSDRFSAERTGGSVSTLTIQRTQQEDSAVYLCASSLGRSNTGELFFGEGSRLTVL.

This clonotype was recorded many times. CDR3 DNA: TGTGCCAGCAGCTCCGATAACTATGGCTACACCTTC. This codes for CASSSDNYGYTF. The chain combines TRBV7-8 with TRBJ1-2, with D uncertain. The CDR3 runs 12 residues. Germline loops: CDR1 SGHVS, CDR2 FQNEAQ. The V end lost 4 bases, the J end lost 1 base, and 4 bases lay between the germline ends.

The chain is built from TRBV11-2 and TRBJ1-5, with D unclear. This CDR3 is built from 14 residues. Between the trimmed V and J ends, which lost 4 bases and 0 bases, there was a span of 7 bases. The germline gives CDR1 SGHAT, CDR2 FQNNGV. CDR3 DNA sequence: TGTGCCAGCAGCTCCCTCGGTAGCAATCAGCCCCAGCATTTT. Its translation: CASSSLGSNQPQHF.

This clonotype was picked up many times. The V and J genes are TRBV24-1 and TRBJ2-7, with 8 bases lining up with TRBD1. This CDR3 region has 14 residues. V gave up 4 bases and J gave up 5 bases; unmatched junction bases: 6. Germline CDR1 is KGHDR and CDR2 is SFDVKD. CDR3 amino acids: CATSDPTGGNEQYF. CDR3 nucleotide sequence: TGTGCCACCAGTGACCCTACAGGGGGGAACGAGCAGTACTTC.